The 2 T cell receptor beta chains below all came from one sample that was sequenced in a study of low-dose radiotherapy and immunotherapy resistance in tumors. First-strand cDNA used TRAV- and TRBV-specific primers, covering alpha and beta chains. With a V-primer adapter and a constant-region primer, TCRs were amplified for 20 PCR cycles. In TCRdb, the reads were re-called with MiXCR into one record per CDR3 protein. The data contain about 89,000 distinct CDR3 sequences, just under 9.5% of them singletons. Time point given: before trial treatment. The material was PBMCs, obtained before treatment. These receptors were obtained from a male donor with prostate cancer.

This clonotype was seen at least ten times. The V gene is TRBV5-1, the J gene TRBJ2-7; D gene unclear. Germline assignment: CDR1 SGHRS and CDR2 YFSETQ. Between the trimmed V and J ends, which lost 1 base and 6 bases, there was a span of 11 bases. The CDR3 loop spans 13 amino acids. DNA of the CDR3: TGCGCCAGCAGCTTGTTAGCTAACGCCGAGCAGTACTTC. This encodes CASSLLANAEQYF.

At least ten counts were recorded for this clonotype. The genes are TRBV7-2 and TRBJ2-2; 8 bases agree with TRBD1. The CDR3 spans 15 residues. Germline CDR1 SGHTA, CDR2 FQGNSA. V gave up 5 bases and J gave up 6 bases; unmatched junction bases: 8. In DNA form, the CDR3 reads TGTGCCAGCAGCCGTGCAGGGGGCGAATCCGGGGAGCTGTTTTTT. Residues: CASSRAGGESGELFF.